This entry describes one T cell receptor beta chain. Antigen specificity is unknown. V was clipped by 3 bases and J by 0 bases, with 12 bases between them. The CDR3 is 16 residues long. Germline-derived CDR1 and CDR2 are ENHRY and SYGVKD. 60 Vbeta and 13 Jbeta primers were used in PCR. Method: immunoSEQ multiplex PCR; TCRdb's copy keeps in-frame clones and lacks some. Of roughly 220,000 clones listed, around 70% are singletons. The sample comes from a study of cytomegalovirus exposure and HLA in healthy donors. Study-level points and caveats: Common viral pathogens seemed, in a later analysis, to connect with several of the most significant clusters.

Sequencing input: PBMCs. This sequence was found in a man in his forties in good health and CMV-seropositive. The chain links TRBV10-3 to TRBJ1-5, with D possibly being TRBD1 (6 bases). The CDR3 sequence is CAISDGGGGSNQPQHF. DNA for the CDR3: TGTGCCATCAGTGATGGGGGGGGCGGTAGCAATCAGCCCCAGCATTTT.